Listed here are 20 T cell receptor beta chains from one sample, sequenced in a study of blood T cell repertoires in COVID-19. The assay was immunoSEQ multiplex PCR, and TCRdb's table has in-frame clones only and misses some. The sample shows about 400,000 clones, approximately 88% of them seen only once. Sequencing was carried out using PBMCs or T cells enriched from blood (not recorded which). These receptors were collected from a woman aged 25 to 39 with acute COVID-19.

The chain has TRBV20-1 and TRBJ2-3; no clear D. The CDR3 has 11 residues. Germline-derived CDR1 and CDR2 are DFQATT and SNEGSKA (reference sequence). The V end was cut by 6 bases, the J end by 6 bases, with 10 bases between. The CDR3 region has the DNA TGCAGTGCCCATATCGCGGATACGCAGTATTTT. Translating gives CSAHIADTQYF.

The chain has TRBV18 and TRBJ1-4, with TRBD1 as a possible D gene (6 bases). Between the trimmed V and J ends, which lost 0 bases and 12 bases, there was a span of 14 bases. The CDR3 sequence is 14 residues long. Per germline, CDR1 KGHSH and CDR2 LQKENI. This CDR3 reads CASSPPKGVGELFF. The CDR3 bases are TGTGCCAGCTCACCACCGAAGGGGGTTGGGGAACTGTTTTTT.

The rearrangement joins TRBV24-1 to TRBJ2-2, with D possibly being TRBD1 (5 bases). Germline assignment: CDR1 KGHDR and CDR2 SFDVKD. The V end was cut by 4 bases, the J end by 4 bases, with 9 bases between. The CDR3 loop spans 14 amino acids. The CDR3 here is CATSENRPTGELFF. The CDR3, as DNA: TGTGCCACCAGTGAGAACAGGCCCACCGGGGAGCTGTTTTTT.

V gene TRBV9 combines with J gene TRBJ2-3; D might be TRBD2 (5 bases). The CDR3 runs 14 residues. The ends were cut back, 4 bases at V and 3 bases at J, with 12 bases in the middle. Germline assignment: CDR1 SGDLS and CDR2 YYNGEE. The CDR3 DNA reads TGTGCCAGCAGCCCTCGAGGGTTGACAGATACGCAGTATTTT. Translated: CASSPRGLTDTQYF.

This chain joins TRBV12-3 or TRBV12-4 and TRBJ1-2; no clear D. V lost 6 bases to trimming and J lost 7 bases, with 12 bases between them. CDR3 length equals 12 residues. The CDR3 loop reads CASSLVLGGYTF. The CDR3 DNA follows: TGTGCCAGCAGCCTGGTGCTCGGTGGCTACACCTTC.

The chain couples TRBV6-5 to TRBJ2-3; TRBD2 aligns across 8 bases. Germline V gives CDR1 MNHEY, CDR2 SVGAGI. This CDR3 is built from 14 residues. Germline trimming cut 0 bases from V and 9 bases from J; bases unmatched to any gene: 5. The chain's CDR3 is CASSYSAGGRTQYF. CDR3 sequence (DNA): TGTGCCAGCAGTTACTCTGCGGGGGGCCGGACGCAGTATTTT.

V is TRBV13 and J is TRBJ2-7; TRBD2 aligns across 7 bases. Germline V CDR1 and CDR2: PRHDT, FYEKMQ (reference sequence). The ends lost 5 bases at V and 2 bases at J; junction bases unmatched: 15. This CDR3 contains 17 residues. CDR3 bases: TGTGCCAGCAGCACCGGGACTACCCATCTAGACGCCTACGAGCAGTACTTC. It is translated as CASSTGTTHLDAYEQYF.

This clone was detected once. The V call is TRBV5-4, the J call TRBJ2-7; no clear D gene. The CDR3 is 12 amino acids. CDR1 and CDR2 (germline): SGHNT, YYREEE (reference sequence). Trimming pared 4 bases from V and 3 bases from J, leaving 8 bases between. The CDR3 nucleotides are TGTGCCAGCAGCATGGACGGCTACGAGCAGTACTTC. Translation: CASSMDGYEQYF.

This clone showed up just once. The CDR3 DNA reads as TGTGCCAGCGGCCTGACAGGGCGGAACACTGAAGCTTTCTTT. Amino acids: CASGLTGRNTEAFF. The chain uses TRBV25-1 and TRBJ1-1, with 7 bases matching TRBD1. The J segment lost 1 base and the V segment lost 8 bases, leaving 7 bases of the junction unmatched. CDR1 is MGHDK and CDR2 is SYGVNS in the germline V gene. This CDR3 region has 14 residues.

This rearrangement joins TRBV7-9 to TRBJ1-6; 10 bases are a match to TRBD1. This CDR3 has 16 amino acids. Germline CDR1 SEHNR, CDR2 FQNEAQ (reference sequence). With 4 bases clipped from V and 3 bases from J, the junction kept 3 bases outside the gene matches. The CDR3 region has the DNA TGTGCCAGCAGCTCACGGGACAGGGGCTATAATTCACCCCTCCACTTT. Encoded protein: CASSSRDRGYNSPLHF.

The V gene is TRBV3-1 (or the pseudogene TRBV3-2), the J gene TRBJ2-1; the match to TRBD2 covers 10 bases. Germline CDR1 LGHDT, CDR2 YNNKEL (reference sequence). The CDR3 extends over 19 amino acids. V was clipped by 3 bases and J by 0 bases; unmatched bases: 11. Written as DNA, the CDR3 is TGTGCCAGCAGCCAGCGGCTAGCGGGGGCCATAAGCTCCTACAATGAGCAGTTCTTC. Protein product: CASSQRLAGAISSYNEQFF.

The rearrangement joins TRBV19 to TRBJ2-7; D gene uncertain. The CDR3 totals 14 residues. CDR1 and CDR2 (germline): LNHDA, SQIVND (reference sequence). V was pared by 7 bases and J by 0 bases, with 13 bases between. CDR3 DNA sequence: TGTGCCAGTAACACACCCGTATTCTCCTACGAGCAGTACTTC. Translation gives CASNTPVFSYEQYF.

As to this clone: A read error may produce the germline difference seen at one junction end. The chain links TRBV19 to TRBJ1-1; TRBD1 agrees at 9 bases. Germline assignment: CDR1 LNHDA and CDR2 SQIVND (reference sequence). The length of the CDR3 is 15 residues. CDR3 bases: TGTGCCAGTACCGTGGACAGGGGTCCCAACAGTGAAGCTTTCTTT. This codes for CASTVDRGPNSEAFF.

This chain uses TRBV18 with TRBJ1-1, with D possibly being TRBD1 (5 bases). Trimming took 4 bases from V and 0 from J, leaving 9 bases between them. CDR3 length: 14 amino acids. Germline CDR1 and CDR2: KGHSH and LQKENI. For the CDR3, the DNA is TGTGCCAGCTCACGAGACAGAATGAACACTGAAGCTTTCTTT. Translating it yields CASSRDRMNTEAFF.

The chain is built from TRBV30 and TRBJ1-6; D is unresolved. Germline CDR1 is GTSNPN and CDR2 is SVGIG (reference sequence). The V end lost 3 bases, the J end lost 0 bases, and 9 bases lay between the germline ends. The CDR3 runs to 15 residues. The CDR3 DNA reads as TGTGCCTGGAGGCCGTACAGCTCCTATAATTCACCCCTCCACTTT. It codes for CAWRPYSSYNSPLHF.

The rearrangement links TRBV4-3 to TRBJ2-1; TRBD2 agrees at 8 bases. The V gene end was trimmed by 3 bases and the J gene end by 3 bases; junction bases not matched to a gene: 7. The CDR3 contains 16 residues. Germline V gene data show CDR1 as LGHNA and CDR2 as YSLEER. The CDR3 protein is CASSQGPGGGYNEQFF. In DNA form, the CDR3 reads TGCGCCAGCAGCCAGGGGCCCGGGGGGGGCTACAATGAGCAGTTCTTC.

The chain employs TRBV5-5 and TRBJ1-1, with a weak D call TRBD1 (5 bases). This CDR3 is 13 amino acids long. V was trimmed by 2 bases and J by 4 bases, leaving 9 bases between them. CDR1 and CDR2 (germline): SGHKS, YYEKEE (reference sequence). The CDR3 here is CASSFRVGTEAFF. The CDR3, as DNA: TGTGCCAGCAGCTTCAGGGTAGGCACTGAAGCTTTCTTT.

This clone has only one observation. CDR3 bases: TGTGCCAGCACCAGAGGGAGTAGCACAGATACGCAGTATTTT. Translating it yields CASTRGSSTDTQYF. The chain recombines TRBV9 with TRBJ2-3, with a weak D call TRBD2 (5 bases). Germline V gene data show CDR1 as SGDLS and CDR2 as YYNGEE. The CDR3 contains 14 residues. The V end was cut by 6 bases, the J end by 0 bases, with 11 bases between.

CDR3 coding DNA: TGTGCCAGCAGCCAAGAGCGACCTGGGCTTCCCCACGAGCAGTACTTC. It specifies CASSQERPGLPHEQYF. The chain links TRBV3-1 (or the pseudogene TRBV3-2) to TRBJ2-7; D call uncertain. V dropped 0 bases and J dropped 5 bases, with 17 bases sitting between them. Germline lookup yields CDR1 LGHDT and CDR2 YNNKEL (reference sequence). There are 16 residues in the CDR3.

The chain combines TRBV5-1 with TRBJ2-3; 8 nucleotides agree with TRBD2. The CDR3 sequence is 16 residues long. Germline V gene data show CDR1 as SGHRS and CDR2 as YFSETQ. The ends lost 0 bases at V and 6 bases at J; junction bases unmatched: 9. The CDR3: CASSLALAGRVDTQYF. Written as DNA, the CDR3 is TGCGCCAGCAGCTTGGCGTTAGCGGGGCGGGTGGATACGCAGTATTTT.